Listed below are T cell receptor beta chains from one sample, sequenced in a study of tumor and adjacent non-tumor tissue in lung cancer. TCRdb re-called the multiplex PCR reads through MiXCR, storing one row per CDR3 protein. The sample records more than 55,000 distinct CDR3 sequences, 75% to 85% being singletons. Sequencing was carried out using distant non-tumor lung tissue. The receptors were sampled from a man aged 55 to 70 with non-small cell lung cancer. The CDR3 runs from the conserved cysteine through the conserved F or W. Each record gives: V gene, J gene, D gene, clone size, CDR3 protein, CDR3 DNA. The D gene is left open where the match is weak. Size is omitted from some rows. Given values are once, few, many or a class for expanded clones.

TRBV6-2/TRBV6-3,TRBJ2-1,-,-,CASSRQDSYYEQFF,TGTGCCAGCAGTAGACAGGACTCCTACTACGAGCAGTTCTTC
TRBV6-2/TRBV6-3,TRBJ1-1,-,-,CASGHSGNTEAFF,TGTGCCAGCGGTCATTCGGGGAACACTGAAGCTTTCTTT
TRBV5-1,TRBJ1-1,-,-,CASSLTMGSSNTEAFF,TGCGCAAGCAGCTTGACTATGGGCTCTAGTAACACTGAAGCTTTCTTT
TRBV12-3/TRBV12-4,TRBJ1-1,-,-,CASMVGRVNEAFF,TGTGCCAGCATGGTTGGCAGGGTGAATGAAGCATTCTTT
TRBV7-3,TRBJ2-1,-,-,CASSKTSGSNEQFF,TGTGCCAGCAGCAAGACTAGTGGGAGCAATGAGCAGTTCTTC
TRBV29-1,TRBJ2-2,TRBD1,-,CSVTGPTGELFF,TGCAGTGTGACAGGGCCTACCGGGGAGCTGTTTTTT
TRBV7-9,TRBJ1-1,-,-,CASSIDRTDNLRYTEAFF,TGTGCCAGCAGCATAGATAGGACAGACAACCTTAGGTACACTGAAGCTTTCTTT
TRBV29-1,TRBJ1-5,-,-,CSVEVGSNQLQRF,TGCAGCGTTGAAGTGGGTAGCAATCAGCTCCAGCGTTTT
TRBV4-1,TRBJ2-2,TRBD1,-,CASSHTQGNTGELSF,TGCGCCAGTAGCCACACACAGGGGAACACCGGGGAGCTGTCTTTT
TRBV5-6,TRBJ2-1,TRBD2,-,CASSSAGRRYNEQIF,TGTGCCAGCAGTTCAGCGGGACGCCGCTACAATGAGCAGATCTTC
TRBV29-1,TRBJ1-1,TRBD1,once,CSIKDRGAATEAFF,TGCAGCATAAAGGACAGGGGAGCAGCCACTGAAGCTTTCTTT
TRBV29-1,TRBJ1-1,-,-,CSASTRGDTEPFF,TGCAGCGCCTCGACACGGGGGGACACTGAACCTTTCTTT
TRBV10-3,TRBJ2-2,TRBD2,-,CATSSGLAGGSSTNTGELYF,TGTGCCACCTCGTCCGGACTAGCGGGAGGGAGCTCCACTAACACCGGGGAGCTGTATTTT
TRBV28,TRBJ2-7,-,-,CASSHGAEDVTEQYF,TGTGCCAGCAGTCACGGGGCAGAGGATGTTACCGAGCAGTACTTC
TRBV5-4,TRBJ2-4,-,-,CATSPGRDGGNILYF,TGTGCCACCAGCCCGGGCCGGGATGGGGGAAACATTCTGTACTTC
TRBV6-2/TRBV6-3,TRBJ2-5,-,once,CASGPTNGETQYF,TGTGCCAGCGGCCCTACTAATGGGGAGACCCAGTACTTC
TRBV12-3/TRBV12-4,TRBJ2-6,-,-,CAGSLQDRPGANVLTF,TGTGCCGGCAGTCTGCAGGATAGACCTGGGGCCAACGTCCTGACTTTC
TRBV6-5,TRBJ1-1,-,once,CTSSFGSYSEAFF,TGTACCAGCAGTTTTGGTTCCTACTCTGAAGCTTTCTTT
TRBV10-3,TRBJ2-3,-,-,CAISGRERRTDTQYF,TGTGCCATCAGTGGCAGGGAGCGTCGCACAGATACGCAGTATTTT
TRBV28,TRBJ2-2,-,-,CASSPLRGGAYRTVELFF,TGTGCCAGCAGTCCCCTCCGTGGGGGGGCCTATCGAACCGTGGAGCTGTTTTTT